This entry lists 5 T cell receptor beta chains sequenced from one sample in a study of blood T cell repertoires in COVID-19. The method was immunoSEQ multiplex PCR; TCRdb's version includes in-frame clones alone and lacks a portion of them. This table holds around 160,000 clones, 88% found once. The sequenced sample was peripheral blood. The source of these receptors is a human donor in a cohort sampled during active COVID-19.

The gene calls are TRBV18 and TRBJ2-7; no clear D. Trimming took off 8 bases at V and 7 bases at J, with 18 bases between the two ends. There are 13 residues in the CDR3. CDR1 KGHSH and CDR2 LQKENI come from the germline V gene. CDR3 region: CASLGSNGREQYF. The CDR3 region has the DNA TGTGCCAGCCTGGGCTCGAACGGCCGGGAGCAGTACTTC.

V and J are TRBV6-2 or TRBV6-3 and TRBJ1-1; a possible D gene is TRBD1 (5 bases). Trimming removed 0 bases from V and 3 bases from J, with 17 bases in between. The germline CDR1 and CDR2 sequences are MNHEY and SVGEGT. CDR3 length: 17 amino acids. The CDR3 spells CASSYSGRGALDTEAFF. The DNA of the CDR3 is TGTGCCAGCAGTTACTCGGGGCGTGGGGCACTGGACACTGAAGCTTTCTTT.

The CDR3 is CATGSGTSGRWETQYF. CDR3 bases: TGTGCCACCGGGAGTGGGACTAGCGGGAGATGGGAGACCCAGTACTTC. The V and J genes are TRBV24-1 and TRBJ2-5; 14 bases are shared with TRBD2. The V segment lost 9 bases and the J segment 5 bases; nucleotides outside the gene matches: 10. The CDR3 is made up of 16 amino acids. CDR1 is KGHDR, CDR2 SFDVKD, per germline.

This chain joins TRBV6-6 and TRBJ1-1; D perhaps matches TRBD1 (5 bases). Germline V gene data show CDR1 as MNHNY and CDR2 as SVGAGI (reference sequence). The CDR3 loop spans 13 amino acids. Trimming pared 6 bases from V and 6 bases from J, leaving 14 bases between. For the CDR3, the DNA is TGTGCCAGCAGGTGGGGCTCAGGCTCTGAAGCTTTCTTT. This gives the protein CASRWGSGSEAFF.

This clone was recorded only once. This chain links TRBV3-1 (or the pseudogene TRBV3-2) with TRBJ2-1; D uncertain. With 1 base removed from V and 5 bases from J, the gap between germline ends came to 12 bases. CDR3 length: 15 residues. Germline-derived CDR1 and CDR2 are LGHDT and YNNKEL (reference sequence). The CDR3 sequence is CASSQGVVRNNEQFF. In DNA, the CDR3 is TGTGCCAGCAGCCAAGGAGTGGTCCGCAACAATGAGCAGTTCTTC.